The TCR beta chain under discussion was sequenced for a study of cytomegalovirus exposure and HLA in healthy donors. Study information: Unique TCR beta sequences numbering some 120 million came from 190 million or so T cells in an earlier analysis. Overall study findings and caveats: Immune exposure data for these donors was limited to CMV serostatus. Earlier analysis looked at TCR beta V segments, and most were productive about 87% or about 30% of the time.

The CDR3 has 13 residues. J gave up 6 bases and V 6 bases, and 5 bases lay outside the gene matches. CDR1 is ENHRY and CDR2 is SYGVKD in the germline V gene. The PCR used 60 Vbeta and 13 Jbeta primers. Assay used: immunoSEQ multiplex PCR; TCRdb lists only in-frame clones, some missing. The table lists tens of thousands of clones, approximately 78% of them singletons. In this sample, this clone turned up once. The antigen is not known. The chain is built from TRBV10-3 and TRBJ1-2, with 9 bases fitting TRBD1. Sequencing was performed on PBMCs. This sequence was found in a man in his forties or fifties in good health and CMV-seronegative. CDR3 coding DNA: TGTGCCATCAGGGAACAGGGGGCGGATGGCTACACCTTC. This sequence encodes CAIREQGADGYTF.